This TCR beta chain is drawn from a study of blood T cells in healthy people across ages (dated by TCRdb to about 2015). Looking at the study overall: In model experiments, template switching captured roughly one uniquely barcoded TCR beta cDNA molecule for every two T cells. Using deep sequencing normalized with unique cDNA molecular identifiers, the study measured how TCR beta repertoire diversity changes with age. Donors were grouped into four age groups: young (average roughly 15 years), middle-aged (roughly 40), aged (62) and long-lived (approximately 81). To avoid experimental bias, donors of different ages were spread randomly across the sequencing lanes. Using the same blood draw, the study looked at two additional independent replicas of 1 million unique cDNA reads for two donors, one aged 18 to 30 and the other aged 80 or older.

The donors were roughly 38 Caucasian individuals from Russia, aged roughly 6 to 100 years, who were systemically healthy. Each donor gave ten milliliters of peripheral blood, collected into EDTA-treated Vacutainer tubes. PBMCs were isolated by Ficoll-Paque density-gradient centrifugation, with at least 7 million obtained per sample. Trizol reagent was used to extract total RNA from the PBMCs, yielding at least 5 micrograms per sample. The percentages of naive CD45RAhigh/CD27high T cells were determined by flow cytometry on a PBMC aliquot from every donor. The germline V gene encodes CDR1 LGHNA and CDR2 YSLEER. The germline V and J ends show losses of 1 base and 4 bases respectively, and no gene match explains 6 bases of the junction. From its cysteine to its phenylalanine, the CDR3 spans 15 amino acids. The read is trimmed to its CDR3 DNA, 45 bases read in frame from base 1. The method was 5' RACE. Sequencing was carried out with an Illumina HiSeq 2500. The second PCR ran for roughly 6 to 11 cycles and used a J-beta primer mix along with a sample-barcoded 5' primer. A unique molecular identifier was introduced onto each TCR beta cDNA molecule by a template-switch 5' adaptor carrying 12 random nucleotides. At least 2.5 million CDR3-containing paired-end reads were obtained from each sample. First-strand cDNA was synthesized from all RNA with the Mint cDNA synthesis kit, primed by a TRBC-specific oligonucleotide. After uracil-DNA glycosylase treatment, a first 18-cycle PCR used universal primers M1SS and BC2_uni_R on all cDNA. On the study's bioinformatics: Each sample was normalized by randomly selecting 1 million high-quality reads, each carrying a distinct molecular identifier. Instead of being binned into consensus sequences, reads with shared molecular identifiers were discarded. MiTCR, with a Q25 quality threshold and the strictest error-elimination algorithm, was used for CDR3 identification, clonotype clustering and error correction. A nonparametric unseen species model with Euler transformation was used to estimate a lower bound on total TCR beta diversity. In TCRdb, the public reads were trimmed at Q25 with fastp and aligned with MiXCR, with productive beta chains retained. Each record represents a unique CDR3 protein, reported with the most common genes and DNA among its rows. The V and J calls and clone size are TCRdb's, not the authors'. The sample has some 1.5 million distinct CDR3 sequences on record, about 28% of them singletons. Approximately 7.7% of the sample is taken by the ten largest.

What the study reported, not specific to this receptor: Estimates of total diversity based on one million sequenced T cells were considered lower bounds and underestimates. Observed TCR beta diversity correlated strongly with the percentage of naive T cells measured by flow cytometry. Observed TCR beta diversity per million T cells fell roughly linearly with age, and a significant reduction was already apparent by age approximately 41. Bulk unsorted PBMC profiling prevented conclusive comparison of naive and antigen-experienced compartments. Because donor CMV infection status was unknown, age-related changes in expanded clonotypes were potentially confounded. Compared with the aged group, the long-lived group had more naive CD4+ T cells, fewer expanded clones and increased TCR diversity, suggesting age selection.

This clonotype occurred once. Which antigen it targets is not known. The input lacks base qualities; no much larger clone sits a single base away. A read on its own is weak evidence. The sequenced sample consisted of blood. The V gene is TRBV4-3 and the J gene is TRBJ2-7; TRBD1 aligns with 8 central bases. This TCR was sampled from a woman between 25 and 40 years old in good health. The CDR3 protein is CASSQGIGTGYEQYF. The nucleotide sequence is TGCGCCAGCAGCCAAGGGATCGGGACAGGATACGAGCAGTACTTC.